This TCR beta chain comes out of a study of tumor and adjacent non-tumor tissue in lung cancer. Study at large: The cohort had around twelve adenocarcinoma, a couple of squamous cell and 1 small cell patients.

CDR3 size: 20 residues. Looked up from germline, CDR1 is ENHRY and CDR2 is SYGVKD. With regard to this clonotype: An end of the junction does not agree with germline; a read error may underlie this.

A modified ARM-PCR protocol with three rounds of nested PCR amplified TCRbeta. TCRdb re-analysed the multiplex PCR reads in MiXCR, keeping a single row per CDR3 protein. The sample yields roughly 67,000 distinct CDR3 sequences, more than 65% seen once. No cell sorting was done before RNA was extracted from the tissue. The normal lung tissue was taken more than 3 cm from the tumor edge. The chain uses TRBV10-3 and TRBJ2-6; TRBD2 matches 16 bases. The TCR was taken from a man in his sixties with non-small cell lung cancer. Sequenced sample: distant non-tumor lung tissue. The CDR3 region has the DNA TGTGCCATCACTGAACATGGGACTAGCGGGAGGGATTCTGGGGCCAACGTCCTGACCTTC. Protein product: CAITEHGTSGRDSGANVLTF.